Listed below are T cell receptor beta chains from one sample, sequenced in a study of blood T cell repertoires in COVID-19. Sequencing used immunoSEQ multiplex PCR; TCRdb keeps in-frame clones, though not all of them. The sample has approximately 55,000 clones, around 80% seen once. Sequenced sample: peripheral blood. These receptors were collected from a man younger than 45 with COVID-19, enrolled during active disease. The CDR3 runs from the conserved cysteine through the conserved F or W. The D gene is left open where the match is weak. Size tells how often a clone was seen (once, few, many) or the class of an expanded clone, and some rows leave it out.

D | J | size | V | DNA | CDR3
TRBD2 | TRBJ2-1 | . | TRBV27 | TGTGCCAGCACCGAATGGGCTAGCGGGGGCCCTAAATACAATGAGCAGTTCTTC | CASTEWASGGPKYNEQFF
TRBD1 | TRBJ2-5 | . | TRBV19 | TGTGCCAGTAGTAGGGGGGACAGGGATGAGACCCAGTACTTC | CASSRGDRDETQYF
TRBD1 | TRBJ2-1 | . | TRBV3-1/TRBV3-2 | TGTGCCAGCAGCACCCCCGGGACAGGCTACAATGAGCAGTTCTTC | CASSTPGTGYNEQFF
. | TRBJ2-1 | . | TRBV18 | TGTGCCAGCTCACCAGGGCAAATCTACAATGAGCAGTTCTTC | CASSPGQIYNEQFF
. | TRBJ1-2 | . | TRBV5-1 | TGCGCCAGCAGCTTGGAGTGGGGCCGCTATGGCTACACCTTC | CASSLEWGRYGYTF
. | TRBJ1-4 | few | TRBV19 | TGTGCCAGTAGTAAAGGCAGGATTGCTAATGAAAAACTGTTTTTT | CASSKGRIANEKLFF
. | TRBJ2-5 | . | TRBV30 | TGTGCCTGGAGAGCGAACCAAGAGACCCAGTACTTC | CAWRANQETQYF
. | TRBJ2-1 | once | TRBV7-3 | TGTGCCAGCAGCTTCGGGTCCCAAGGCGATGAGCAGTTCTTC | CASSFGSQGDEQFF
. | TRBJ2-5 | . | TRBV19 | TGTGCCAGTAGTATAGTAGGTAGGGGGGGCCAAGAGACCCAGTACTTC | CASSIVGRGGQETQYF
. | TRBJ1-5 | . | TRBV15 | TGTGCCACCAGCAGAGATAAAGGGGTGGGGCAGCCCCAGCATTTT | CATSRDKGVGQPQHF
TRBD1 | TRBJ1-2 | . | TRBV7-9 | TGTGCCAGCAGCTTTGGACAGGGGTTAGGAGGCTACACCTTC | CASSFGQGLGGYTF
TRBD2 | TRBJ2-1 | . | TRBV5-1 | TGCGCCAGCAGCTTGGGCGGAGACTTGGGACTAGCGGGGGCCCGTACATACAATGAGCAGTTCTTC | CASSLGGDLGLAGARTYNEQFF
TRBD1 | TRBJ1-2 | . | TRBV18 | TGTGCCAGCTCACAAAGACAGGGGGCGAATGGCTACACCTTC | CASSQRQGANGYTF
TRBD2 | TRBJ2-7 | . | TRBV6-5 | TGTGCCAGCAGTTACCGGACTAGCGGAGGCTACGAGCAGTACTTC | CASSYRTSGGYEQYF
. | TRBJ1-2 | . | TRBV30 | TGTGCCTGGAGTTGGCAGGGTAACTATGGCTACACCTTC | CAWSWQGNYGYTF
. | TRBJ1-2 | once | TRBV6-5 | TGTGCCAGCAGTTACTCAGGGGAATTCGGCTACACCTTC | CASSYSGEFGYTF
. | TRBJ1-2 | once | TRBV28 | TGTGCCAGCAGTTGGGGGCAGGGGCACGGCTACACCTTC | CASSWGQGHGYTF
. | TRBJ2-7 | . | TRBV6-5 | TGTGCCAGCACCTCCGGACAGTTCTACGAGCAGTACTTC | CASTSGQFYEQYF
. | TRBJ1-5 | . | TRBV19 | TGTGCCAGTAGTACCTCGACAGATCCGCAGCCCCAGCATTTT | CASSTSTDPQPQHF
. | TRBJ1-2 | once | TRBV5-6 | TGTGCCAGCAGCTTGGAAAGGGGAGGGGGCTATGGCTACACCTTC | CASSLERGGGYGYTF
. | TRBJ1-2 | few | TRBV5-5 | TGTGCCAGCAGCTTGGGGTCAGGGCTCGGTGGCTACACCTTC | CASSLGSGLGGYTF
. | TRBJ2-5 | . | TRBV30 | TGTGCCTGCAGACAAGAGACCCAGTACTTC | CACRQETQYF
. | TRBJ2-3 | . | TRBV5-6 | TGTGCCAGCAGCTCAGGCGGACAGCTGAGCACAGATACGCAGTATTTT | CASSSGGQLSTDTQYF
. | TRBJ1-1 | once | TRBV6-4 | TGTGCCAGCAGTGAACAGGGGAACACTGAAGCTTTCTTT | CASSEQGNTEAFF
TRBD2 | TRBJ2-7 | . | TRBV6-2/TRBV6-3 | TGTGCCAGCAGCCCTCGGGGGGGGTCTACTTCGGGCTCCTACGAGCAGTACTTC | CASSPRGGSTSGSYEQYF
TRBD2 | TRBJ2-1 | . | TRBV12-3/TRBV12-4 | TGTGCCAGCAGGTCTAGCGGGAGGGCCGAGCAGTTCTTC | CASRSSGRAEQFF
TRBD1 | TRBJ1-2 | . | TRBV11-1 | TGTGCCAGCAGCCCCGGGACAGGGCATGGCTACACCTTC | CASSPGTGHGYTF
. | TRBJ2-1 | . | TRBV14 | TGTGCCAGCAGCCAAGAGGGGGGTAGCGGAATTTTTAGCTCCTACAATGAGCAGTTCTTC | CASSQEGGSGIFSSYNEQFF
. | TRBJ1-1 | . | TRBV6-6 | TGTGCCAGCAGCAGAGGGGGGGCGTCGCCGAACACTGAAGCTTTCTTT | CASSRGGASPNTEAFF
TRBD2 | TRBJ2-7 | . | TRBV24-1 | TGTGCCACCAGTGAGACTAGCGGGAGGGCCCCGTACCCGAGCTACGAGCAGTACTTC | CATSETSGRAPYPSYEQYF
. | TRBJ2-3 | . | TRBV12-3/TRBV12-4 | TGTGCCAGCATTGGTCGGGACACAGATACGCAGTATTTT | CASIGRDTDTQYF
TRBD2 | TRBJ2-7 | . | TRBV3-1/TRBV3-2 | TGTGCCAGCAGCCAAGAATCAGGACTAGCGGGAGACGAGCAGTACTTC | CASSQESGLAGDEQYF
. | TRBJ2-5 | . | TRBV15 | TGTGCCACCAGCCTTTACAGTGAAGAGACCCAGTACTTC | CATSLYSEETQYF
. | TRBJ2-6 | . | TRBV10-3 | TGTGCCATCAGCACACAGAGCGGGGCCAACGTCCTGACTTTC | CAISTQSGANVLTF
. | TRBJ2-4 | . | TRBV9 | TGTGCCAGCAGCGTAGATCAGGGTGGCATTCAGTACTTC | CASSVDQGGIQYF
TRBD1 | TRBJ1-6 | . | TRBV2 | TGTGCCAGCAGTGAAGACAGGGGCGAATCACCCCTCCACTTT | CASSEDRGESPLHF
. | TRBJ2-7 | once | TRBV5-5 | TGTGCCAGCAGCTTAGTATGGGAACAGGGTACCCACGAGCAGTACTTC | CASSLVWEQGTHEQYF
. | TRBJ1-5 | large | TRBV28 | TGTGCCAGCAGTGCTCAGGGTTATGGCAATCAGCCCCAGCATTTT | CASSAQGYGNQPQHF
. | TRBJ2-7 | few | TRBV5-8 | TGTGCCAGCAGCTTGGAACGGGAGCCCTACGAGCAGTACTTC | CASSLEREPYEQYF
. | TRBJ1-2 | . | TRBV7-2 | TGTGCCAGCAGCTTAGGGGGAACAGGTTCCTATGGCTACACCTTC | CASSLGGTGSYGYTF
. | TRBJ1-1 | . | TRBV5-5 | TGTGCCAGCAGCGCCAGATTGAACACTGAAGCTTTCTTT | CASSARLNTEAFF
. | TRBJ2-3 | few | TRBV24-1 | TGTGCCACCAGTGATTTGGAACAGGACACAGATACGCAGTATTTT | CATSDLEQDTDTQYF
TRBD2 | TRBJ2-3 | . | TRBV7-3 | TGTGCCAGCAGCCCGTTTGGGATGGCGTCTAGCGGTTTAGTAGATACGCAGTATTTT | CASSPFGMASSGLVDTQYF
. | TRBJ2-5 | . | TRBV28 | TGTGCCAGCAGTTTAATCGGGGAAGAGACCCAGTACTTC | CASSLIGEETQYF
TRBD2 | TRBJ2-5 | . | TRBV7-2 | TGTGCCAGCAGCAAAGGGGTCGCGGGGGGACAAGAGACCCAGTACTTC | CASSKGVAGGQETQYF
. | TRBJ1-2 | once | TRBV29-1 | TGCAGCGTAAGGACAGTTAATGGCTACACCTTC | CSVRTVNGYTF
TRBD2 | TRBJ2-1 | . | TRBV3-1/TRBV3-2 | TGTGCCAGCAGTGACTCTCGACCGGGACTAGCGGGCCTCGGGCCCTACAATGAGCAGTTCTTC | CASSDSRPGLAGLGPYNEQFF
. | TRBJ1-6 | few | TRBV7-8 | TGTGCCAGCAGCGAGAGTGTAGCTTACACTTCACCCCTCCACTTT | CASSESVAYTSPLHF
TRBD2 | TRBJ2-5 | . | TRBV4-2 | TGTGCCAGCAGCTCCCACGCCCTAGCGGATGGGAAGACCCAGTACTTC | CASSSHALADGKTQYF
. | TRBJ2-5 | . | TRBV7-2 | TGTGCCAGCAGCTTGTCAGAGGGACAAGAGACCCAGTACTTC | CASSLSEGQETQYF
TRBD1 | TRBJ1-2 | . | TRBV6-6 | TGTGCCAGCACCTCGATGACCGGGACAGGCTATGGCTACACCTTC | CASTSMTGTGYGYTF
. | TRBJ1-2 | . | TRBV4-3 | TGCGCCAGCAGCCAAGGCACAGAGATCGAAAATATTTATGGCTACACCTTC | CASSQGTEIENIYGYTF
TRBD2 | TRBJ2-1 | . | TRBV7-3 | TGTGCCAGCAGCTTAGGGACTAGCGGGTATAATGAGCAGTTCTTC | CASSLGTSGYNEQFF
TRBD2 | TRBJ2-3 | . | TRBV25-1 | TGTGCCAGCAGTCCATCCCTACTAGCGGGGGCCACAGATACGCAGTATTTT | CASSPSLLAGATDTQYF
. | TRBJ1-3 | . | TRBV19 | TGTGCCAGTAGTATGAGGAAGTCTGGAAACACCATATATTTT | CASSMRKSGNTIYF
TRBD1 | TRBJ2-7 | few | TRBV11-3 | TGTGCCAGCAGCCCCGCGACAGGGTACCACGAGCAGTACTTC | CASSPATGYHEQYF
TRBD2 | TRBJ2-1 | . | TRBV10-3 | TGTGCCATCGGACTAGCGCCAAGGGCCAATGAGCAGTTCTTC | CAIGLAPRANEQFF
. | TRBJ2-5 | . | TRBV2 | TGTGCCAGCAGTGACCCCTACTTTTTGGGCGGGATACAAGAGACCCAGTACTTC | CASSDPYFLGGIQETQYF
. | TRBJ2-5 | . | TRBV11-3 | TGTGCCAGCAGGCATCGGGACCAAGAGACCCAGTACTTC | CASRHRDQETQYF
TRBD1 | TRBJ1-2 | . | TRBV10-3 | TGTGCCATCAGTGAGCGGGACAGGCTAAACTATGGCTACACCTTC | CAISERDRLNYGYTF